The present T cell receptor beta chain was sequenced within a study of shared clonotypes between healthy human individuals. About 100 million PBMCs were counted before genomic DNA extraction. From germline, CDR1 is SGHTA and CDR2 FQGNSA. The CDR3 runs to 19 residues. Trimming removed 2 bases from V and 1 base from J, with 18 bases in between. Comment on this clone: The antigen is undetermined.

Whole-study results and caveats: It was only blood that was sampled, and tissue repertoires likely differ.

Genomic DNA per cell subset filled all wells of several immunoSEQ plates. DNA input for the unsorted PBMC replicate PCRs was approximately 0.3 ug, roughly 33,000 T cell genomes. Measured with immunoSEQ multiplex PCR; TCRdb has only the in-frame clones, and not every one. The top ten hold approximately 13% of the sample, which has roughly 500,000 clones, around 79% seen once. The V and J genes are TRBV7-2 and TRBJ2-6; no clear D. The sample consisted of PBMCs. The receptor's source is a woman aged 40 to 50 in good health. Some clones in this sample may be carry-over from other donors' samples. CDR3 protein: CASSLRVVSELSGANVLTF. The CDR3 DNA sequence: TGTGCCAGCAGCTTAAGGGTGGTCAGTGAATTATCTGGGGCCAACGTCCTGACTTTC.